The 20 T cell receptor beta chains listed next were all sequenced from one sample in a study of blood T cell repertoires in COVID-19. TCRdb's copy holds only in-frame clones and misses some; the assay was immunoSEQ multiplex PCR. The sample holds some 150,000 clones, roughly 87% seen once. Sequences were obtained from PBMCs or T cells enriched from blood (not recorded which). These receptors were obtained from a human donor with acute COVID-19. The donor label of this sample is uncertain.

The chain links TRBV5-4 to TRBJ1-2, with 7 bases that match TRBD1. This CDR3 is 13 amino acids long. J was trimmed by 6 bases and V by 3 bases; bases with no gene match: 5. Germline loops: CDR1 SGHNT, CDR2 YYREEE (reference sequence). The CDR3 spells CASSSPTGNGYTF. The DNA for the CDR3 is TGTGCCAGCAGCTCCCCGACAGGGAATGGCTACACCTTC.

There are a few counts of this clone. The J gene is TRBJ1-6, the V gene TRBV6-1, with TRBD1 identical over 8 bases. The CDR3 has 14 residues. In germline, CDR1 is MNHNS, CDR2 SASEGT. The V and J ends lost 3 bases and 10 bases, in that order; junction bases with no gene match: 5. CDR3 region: CASSEGQAFSPLHF. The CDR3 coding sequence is TGTGCCAGCAGTGAGGGACAGGCCTTCTCACCCCTCCACTTT.

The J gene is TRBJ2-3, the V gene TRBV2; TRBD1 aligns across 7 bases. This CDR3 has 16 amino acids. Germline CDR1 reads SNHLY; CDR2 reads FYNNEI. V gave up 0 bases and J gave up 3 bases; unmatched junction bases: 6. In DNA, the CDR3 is TGTGCCAGCAGTGAAGCTTTGGGGACAGCTACAGATACGCAGTATTTT. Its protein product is CASSEALGTATDTQYF.

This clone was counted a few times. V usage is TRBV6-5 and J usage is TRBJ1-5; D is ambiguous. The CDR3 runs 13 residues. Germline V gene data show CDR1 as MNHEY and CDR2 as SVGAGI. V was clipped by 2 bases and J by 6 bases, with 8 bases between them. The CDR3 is CASSYVAGQPQHF. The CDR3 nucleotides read TGTGCCAGCAGTTACGTGGCGGGTCAGCCCCAGCATTTT.

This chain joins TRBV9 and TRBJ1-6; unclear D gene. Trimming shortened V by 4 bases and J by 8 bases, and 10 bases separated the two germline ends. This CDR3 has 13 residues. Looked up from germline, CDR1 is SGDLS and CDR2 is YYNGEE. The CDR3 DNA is TGTGCCAGCAGCCTAGTCGGGGATTCACCCCTCCACTTT. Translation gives CASSLVGDSPLHF.

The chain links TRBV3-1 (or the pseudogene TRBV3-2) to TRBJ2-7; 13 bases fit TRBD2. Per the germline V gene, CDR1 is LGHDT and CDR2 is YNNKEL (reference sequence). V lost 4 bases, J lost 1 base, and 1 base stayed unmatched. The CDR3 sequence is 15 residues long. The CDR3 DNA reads TGTGCCAGCAGCCCACTAGCGGGGGGGTCCTACGAGCAGTACTTC. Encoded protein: CASSPLAGGSYEQYF.

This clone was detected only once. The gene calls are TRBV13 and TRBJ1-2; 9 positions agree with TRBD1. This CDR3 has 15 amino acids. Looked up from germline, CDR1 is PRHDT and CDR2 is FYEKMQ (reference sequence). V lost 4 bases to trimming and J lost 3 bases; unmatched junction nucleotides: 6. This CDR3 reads CASSSQGAVDYGYTF. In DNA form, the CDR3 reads TGTGCCAGCAGCTCACAGGGGGCCGTGGACTATGGCTACACCTTC.

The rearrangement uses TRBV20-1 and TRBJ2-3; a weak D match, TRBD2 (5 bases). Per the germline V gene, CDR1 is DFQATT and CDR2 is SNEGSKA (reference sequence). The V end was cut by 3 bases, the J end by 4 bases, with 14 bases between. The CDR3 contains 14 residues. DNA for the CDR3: TGCAGTGCTAGTTTTAGCAGTAGCGCAGATACGCAGTATTTT. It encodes CSASFSSSADTQYF.

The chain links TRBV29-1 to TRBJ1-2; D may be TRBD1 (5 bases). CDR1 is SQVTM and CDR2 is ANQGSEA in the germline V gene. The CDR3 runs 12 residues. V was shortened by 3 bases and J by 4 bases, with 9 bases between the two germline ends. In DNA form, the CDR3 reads TGCAGCGTTGAGCAGGGCGGCTATGGCTACACCTTC. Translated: CSVEQGGYGYTF. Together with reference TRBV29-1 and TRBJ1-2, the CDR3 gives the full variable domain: SAVISQKPSRDICQRGTSLTIQCQVDSQVTMMFWYRQQPGQSLTLIATANQGSEATYESGFVIDKFPISRPNLTFSTLTVSNMSPEDSSIYLCSVEQGGYGYTFGSGTRLTVV.

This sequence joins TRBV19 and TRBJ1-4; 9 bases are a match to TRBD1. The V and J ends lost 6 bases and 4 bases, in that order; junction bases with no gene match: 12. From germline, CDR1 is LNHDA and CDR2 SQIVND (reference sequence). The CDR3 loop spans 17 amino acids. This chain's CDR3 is CASRSGTGISVNEKLFF. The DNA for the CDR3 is TGTGCCAGTAGATCCGGGACAGGGATTTCCGTTAATGAAAAACTGTTTTTT.

As DNA, the CDR3 is TGTGCCAGTCTTTATGGGGCGAACTATGGCTACACCTTC. This sequence encodes CASLYGANYGYTF. The V and J genes are TRBV6-6 and TRBJ1-2; a weak D match, TRBD1 (5 bases). Germline V CDR1 and CDR2: MNHNY, SVGAGI (reference sequence). This CDR3 region has 13 residues. The V end was cut by 9 bases, the J end by 2 bases, with 13 bases between.

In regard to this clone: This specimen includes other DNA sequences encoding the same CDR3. The CDR3: CASSSSGGSYNEQFF. The DNA of the CDR3 is TGTGCCAGCAGCTCATCAGGGGGTTCCTACAATGAGCAGTTCTTC. This chain connects TRBV7-3 to TRBJ2-1, with TRBD1 identical over 7 bases. The germline gives CDR1 SGHTA, CDR2 FQGTGA. The length of the CDR3 is 15 residues. The trim removed 4 bases at V and 1 base at J, leaving 4 bases unmatched.

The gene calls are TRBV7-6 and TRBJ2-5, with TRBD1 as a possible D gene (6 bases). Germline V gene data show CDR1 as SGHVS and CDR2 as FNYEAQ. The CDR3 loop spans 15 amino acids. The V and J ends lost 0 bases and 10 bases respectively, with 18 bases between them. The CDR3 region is CASSLAADRLRIQYF. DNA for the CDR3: TGTGCCAGCAGCTTAGCGGCGGACAGACTCAGGATCCAGTACTTC.

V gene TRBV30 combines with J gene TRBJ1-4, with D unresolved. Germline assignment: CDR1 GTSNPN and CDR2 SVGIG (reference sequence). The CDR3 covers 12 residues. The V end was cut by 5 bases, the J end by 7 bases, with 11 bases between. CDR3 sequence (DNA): TGTGCCTGGGGTGGAGCGGGTGAAAAACTGTTTTTT. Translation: CAWGGAGEKLFF.

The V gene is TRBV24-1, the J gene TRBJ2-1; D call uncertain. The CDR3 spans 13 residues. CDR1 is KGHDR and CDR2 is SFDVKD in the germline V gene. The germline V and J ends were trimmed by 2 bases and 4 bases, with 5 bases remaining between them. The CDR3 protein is CATSDSRYNEQFF. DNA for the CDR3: TGTGCCACCAGTGATTCACGGTACAATGAGCAGTTCTTC.

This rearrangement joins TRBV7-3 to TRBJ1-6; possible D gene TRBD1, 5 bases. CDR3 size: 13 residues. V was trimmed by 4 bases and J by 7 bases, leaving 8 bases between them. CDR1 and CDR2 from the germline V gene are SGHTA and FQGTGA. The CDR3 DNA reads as TGTGCCAGCAGCTGGGGGGTGAATTCACCCCTCCACTTT. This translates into CASSWGVNSPLHF.

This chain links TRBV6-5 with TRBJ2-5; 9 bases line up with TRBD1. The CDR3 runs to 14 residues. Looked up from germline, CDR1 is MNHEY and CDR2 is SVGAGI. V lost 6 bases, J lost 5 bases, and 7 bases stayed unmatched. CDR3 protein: CASSLGQGRETQYF. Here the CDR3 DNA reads TGTGCCAGCAGCCTGGGACAGGGAAGGGAGACCCAGTACTTC.

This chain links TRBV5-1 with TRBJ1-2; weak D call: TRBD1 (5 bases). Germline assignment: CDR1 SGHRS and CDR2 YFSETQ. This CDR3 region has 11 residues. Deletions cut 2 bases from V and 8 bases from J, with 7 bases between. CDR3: CASSFGGGYTF. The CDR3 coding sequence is TGCGCCAGCAGCTTCGGGGGAGGCTACACCTTC. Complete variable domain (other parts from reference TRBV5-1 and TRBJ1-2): KAGVTQTPRYLIKTRGQQVTLSCSPISGHRSVSWYQQTPGQGLQFLFEYFSETQRNKGNFPGRFSGRQFSNSRSEMNVSTLELGDSALYLCASSFGGGYTFGSGTRLTVV.

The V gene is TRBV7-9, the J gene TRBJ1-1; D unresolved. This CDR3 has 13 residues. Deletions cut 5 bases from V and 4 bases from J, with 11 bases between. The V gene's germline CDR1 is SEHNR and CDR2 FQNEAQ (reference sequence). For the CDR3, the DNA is TGTGCCAGCAGCGGACGGACTGGCACTGAAGCTTTCTTT. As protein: CASSGRTGTEAFF.

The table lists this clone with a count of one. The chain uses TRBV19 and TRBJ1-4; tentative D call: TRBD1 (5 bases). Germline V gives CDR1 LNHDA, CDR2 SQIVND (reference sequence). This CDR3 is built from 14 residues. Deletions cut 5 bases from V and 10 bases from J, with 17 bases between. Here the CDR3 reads CASSGAVVRGKLFF. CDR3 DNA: TGTGCCAGTAGTGGGGCGGTGGTAAGAGGAAAACTGTTTTTT. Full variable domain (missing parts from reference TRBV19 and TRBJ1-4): DGGITQSPKYLFRKEGQNVTLSCEQNLNHDAMYWYRQDPGQGLRLIYYSQIVNDFQKGDIAEGYSVSREKKESFPLTVTSAQKNPTAFYLCASSGAVVRGKLFFGSGTQLSVL.